This TCR beta chain was obtained from a study of shared clonotypes between healthy human individuals. Germline assignment: CDR1 MGHDK and CDR2 SYGVNS. This CDR3 has 13 residues. Trimming cost V 3 bases and J 4 bases, with 9 bases left between them. The naive CD8 population came from CD45RO-negative cells selected for CCR7, without terminally differentiated effector memory CD45RA+ cells. Profiling relied on immunoSEQ multiplex PCR, and the TCRdb table lists in-frame clones only, not all of them. This sample carries millions of clones, roughly 95% of them seen once, and the ten largest clones take 1.1%.

The chain couples TRBV25-1 to TRBJ2-5; D is possibly TRBD1 (5 bases). Sequences were obtained from naive CD8+ T cells sorted from blood. This clonotype was obtained from a man aged 18 to 35 in good health. CDR3 residues: CASSDRERETQYF. In DNA form, the CDR3 reads TGTGCCAGCAGTGACAGGGAACGAGAGACCCAGTACTTC.